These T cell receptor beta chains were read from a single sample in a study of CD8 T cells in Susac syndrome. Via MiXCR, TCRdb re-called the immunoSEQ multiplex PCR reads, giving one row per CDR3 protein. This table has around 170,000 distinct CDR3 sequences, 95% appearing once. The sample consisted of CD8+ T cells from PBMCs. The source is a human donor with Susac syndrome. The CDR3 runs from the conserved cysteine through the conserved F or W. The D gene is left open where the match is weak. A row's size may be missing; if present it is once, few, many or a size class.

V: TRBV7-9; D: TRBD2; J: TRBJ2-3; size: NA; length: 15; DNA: TGTGCCAGCAGCTTAACTAGCGGATACACAGATACGCAGTATTTT; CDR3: CASSLTSGYTDTQYF
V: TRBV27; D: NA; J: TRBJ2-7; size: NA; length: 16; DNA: TGTGCCAGCAGTTTATCGGCAGGGGGGGGGCTCTACGAGCAGTACTTC; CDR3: CASSLSAGGGLYEQYF
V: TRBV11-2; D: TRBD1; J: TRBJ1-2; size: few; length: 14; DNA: TGTGCCAGCCACCGGACAGGGAACAACTATGGCTACACCTTC; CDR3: CASHRTGNNYGYTF
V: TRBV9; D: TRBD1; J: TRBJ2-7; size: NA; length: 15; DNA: TGTGCCAGCAGCGAAGGACAGGGTCTTACCTACGAGCAGTACTTC; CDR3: CASSEGQGLTYEQYF
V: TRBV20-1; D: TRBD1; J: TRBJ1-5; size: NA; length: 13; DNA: TGCAGTGCTAAACAGGGGGCTGGTCAGCCCCAGCATTTT; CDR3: CSAKQGAGQPQHF
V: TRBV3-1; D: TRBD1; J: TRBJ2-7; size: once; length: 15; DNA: TGTGCCAGCAGCCAAGAGACAGGGGGTCGTGACGAGCAGTACTTC; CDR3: CASSQETGGRDEQYF
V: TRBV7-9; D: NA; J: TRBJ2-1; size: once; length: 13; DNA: TGTGCCAGCAGAGACGGAGGGCCGGATAAGCAGTTCTTC; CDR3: CASRDGGPDKQFF
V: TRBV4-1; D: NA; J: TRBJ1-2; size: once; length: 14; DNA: TGCGCCAGCAGCCAAATTGCACCCTCATATGGCTACACCTTC; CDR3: CASSQIAPSYGYTF
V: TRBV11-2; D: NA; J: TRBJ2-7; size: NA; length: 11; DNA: TGTGCCAGCGGCAGAACCTACGAGCAGTACTTC; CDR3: CASGRTYEQYF
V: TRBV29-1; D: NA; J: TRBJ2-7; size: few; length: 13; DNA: TGCAGCGTTGTACCCCAGGGAAGTCTCGAGCAGTACTTC; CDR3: CSVVPQGSLEQYF
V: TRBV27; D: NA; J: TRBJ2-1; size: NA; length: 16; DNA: TGTGCCAGCAGTTTAACAGGATTGAGCTCCTACAATGAGCAGTTCTTC; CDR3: CASSLTGLSSYNEQFF
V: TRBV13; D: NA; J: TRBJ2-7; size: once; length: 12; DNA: TGTGCCAGCAGCTCCCGGGGTCTCGAGCAGTACTTC; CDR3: CASSSRGLEQYF
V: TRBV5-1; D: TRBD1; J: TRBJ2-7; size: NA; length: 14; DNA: TGCGCCAGCAGCGTTACGGACAGGTCCTACGAGCAGTACTTC; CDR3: CASSVTDRSYEQYF
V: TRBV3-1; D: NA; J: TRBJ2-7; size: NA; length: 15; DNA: TGTGCCAGCAGCCAAGCTGACATTGGAACCTACGAGCAGTACTTC; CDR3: CASSQADIGTYEQYF
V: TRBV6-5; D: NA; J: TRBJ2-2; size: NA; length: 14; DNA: TGTGCCAGCAGTTACTCGGTTGACACCGGGGAGCTGTTTTTT; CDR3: CASSYSVDTGELFF
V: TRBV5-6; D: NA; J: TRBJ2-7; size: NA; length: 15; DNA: TGTGCCAGCAGCTTGGTAGCGCAGGTCGGCGATGAGCAGTACTTC; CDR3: CASSLVAQVGDEQYF
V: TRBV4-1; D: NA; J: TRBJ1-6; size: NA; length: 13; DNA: TGCGCCAGCAGGACAACCTATAATTCACCCCTCCACTTT; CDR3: CASRTTYNSPLHF
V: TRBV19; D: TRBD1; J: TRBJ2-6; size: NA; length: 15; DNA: TGTGCCAGTAGTACCCGACAGGGTATGACCAACGTCCTGACTTTC; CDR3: CASSTRQGMTNVLTF
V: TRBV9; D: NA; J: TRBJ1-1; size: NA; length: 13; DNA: TGTGCCAGCAGCGTAGGGAAGAACACTGAAGCTTTCTTT; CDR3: CASSVGKNTEAFF
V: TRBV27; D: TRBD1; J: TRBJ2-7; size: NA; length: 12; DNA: TGTGCCACTCGACAGGGGGCGCGCGAGCAGTACTTC; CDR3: CATRQGAREQYF
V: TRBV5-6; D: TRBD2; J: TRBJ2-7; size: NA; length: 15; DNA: TGTGCCAGCAGCTTGGCCGGGACTAGCAGCTACGAGCAGTACTTC; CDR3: CASSLAGTSSYEQYF
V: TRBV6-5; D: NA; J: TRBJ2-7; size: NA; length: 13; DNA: TGTGCCAGCAGTTACTCGCGGGACTACGAGCAGTACTTC; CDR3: CASSYSRDYEQYF
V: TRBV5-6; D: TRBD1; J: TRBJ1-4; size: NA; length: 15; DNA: TGTGCCAGCAGCTTGGCTGGGACAGCCGGTGAAAAACTGTTTTTT; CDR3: CASSLAGTAGEKLFF
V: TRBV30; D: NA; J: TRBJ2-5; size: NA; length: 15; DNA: TGTGCCTGGAGTGTATTTGATGGGGGGCAAGAGACCCAGTACTTC; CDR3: CAWSVFDGGQETQYF
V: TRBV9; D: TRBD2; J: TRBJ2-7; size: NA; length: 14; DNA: TGTGCCAGTAGCGGGGGGACCCATCCCTACGAGCAGTACTTC; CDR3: CASSGGTHPYEQYF
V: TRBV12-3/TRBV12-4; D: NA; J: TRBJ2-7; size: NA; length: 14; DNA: TGTGCCAGCAGACGCCAGGGACCCTCCTACGAGCAGTACTTC; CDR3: CASRRQGPSYEQYF
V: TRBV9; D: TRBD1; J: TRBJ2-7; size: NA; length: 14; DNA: TGTGCCAGCAGCGTAGGGACAGGGCGATACGAGCAGTACTTC; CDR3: CASSVGTGRYEQYF
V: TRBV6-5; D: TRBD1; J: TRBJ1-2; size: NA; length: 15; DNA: TGTGCCAGCAGTGGGATACAGGGGGCAGGTTCTGGCTACACCTTC; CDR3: CASSGIQGAGSGYTF
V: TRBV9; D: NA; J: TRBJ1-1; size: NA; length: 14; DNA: TGTGCCAGCAGCGTACTAGAGCGGGGTCCTGAAGCTTTCTTT; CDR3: CASSVLERGPEAFF
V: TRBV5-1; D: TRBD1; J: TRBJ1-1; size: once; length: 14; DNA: TGCGCCAGCAGCTGGGGGACAGAGAACACTGAAGCTTTCTTT; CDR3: CASSWGTENTEAFF
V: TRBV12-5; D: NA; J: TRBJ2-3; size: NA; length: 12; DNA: TGTGCTAGTGGTCCCGACAGCGATACGCAGTATTTT; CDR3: CASGPDSDTQYF
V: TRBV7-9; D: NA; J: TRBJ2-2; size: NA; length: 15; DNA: TGTGCCAGCAGCTTCGGGACACGCGGCACCGGGGAGCTGTTTTTT; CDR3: CASSFGTRGTGELFF
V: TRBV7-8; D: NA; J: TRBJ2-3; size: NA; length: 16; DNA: TGTGCCAGCTCCGAATTTGGACTTCTGGGCACAGATACGCAGTATTTT; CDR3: CASSEFGLLGTDTQYF
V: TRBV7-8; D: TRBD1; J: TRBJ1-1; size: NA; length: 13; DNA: TGTGCCAGCAGGGGACAGGTGAACACTGAAGCTTTCTTT; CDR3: CASRGQVNTEAFF
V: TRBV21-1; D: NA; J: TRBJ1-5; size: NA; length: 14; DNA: TGTGCCAGCAGCTCGCGACAGGTGGTCGAGCCCCAGCATTTT; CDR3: CASSSRQVVEPQHF
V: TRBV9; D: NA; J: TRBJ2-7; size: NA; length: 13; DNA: TGTGCCAGCAGCGTAGGGCTAGTGGACGAGCAGTACTTC; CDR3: CASSVGLVDEQYF
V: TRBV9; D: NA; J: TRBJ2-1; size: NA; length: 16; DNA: TGTGCCAGCAGCGTCAGCCCCAGGGTAGCCGAGACTACTCAGGTCTTC; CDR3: CASSVSPRVAETTQVF
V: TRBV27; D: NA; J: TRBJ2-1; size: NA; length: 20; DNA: TGTGCCAGCAGTTTAGCTACAGGGTATGAAGGACTCCGAAAGGGGGATGAGCAGTTCTTC; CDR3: CASSLATGYEGLRKGDEQFF
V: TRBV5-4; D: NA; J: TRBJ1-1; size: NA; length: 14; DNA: TGTGCCAGCAGCTTTCTGGATGCGAACACTGAAGCTTTCTTT; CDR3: CASSFLDANTEAFF
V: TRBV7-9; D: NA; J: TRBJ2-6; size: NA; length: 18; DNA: TGTGCCAGCAGCCCGCAGACAGTTACGTTATTTGGGGCCAACGTCCTGACTTTC; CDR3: CASSPQTVTLFGANVLTF
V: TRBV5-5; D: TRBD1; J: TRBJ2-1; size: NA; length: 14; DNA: TGTGCCAGCAGCAGGGACAGGCTCTACAATGAGCAGTTCTTC; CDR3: CASSRDRLYNEQFF
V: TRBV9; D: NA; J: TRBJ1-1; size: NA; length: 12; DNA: TGTGCCAGCAGCGGAGGGGACACTGAAGCTTTCTTT; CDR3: CASSGGDTEAFF
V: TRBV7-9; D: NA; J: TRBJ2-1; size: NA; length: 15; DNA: TGTGCCAGCAGCTCTGGGAGGGGGCCCTACAATGAGCAGTTCTTC; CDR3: CASSSGRGPYNEQFF
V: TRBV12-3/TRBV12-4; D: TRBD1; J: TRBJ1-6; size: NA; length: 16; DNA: TGTGCCAGCAGTCAATCCCTCGACAGGGTTATTTCACCCCTCCACTTT; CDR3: CASSQSLDRVISPLHF
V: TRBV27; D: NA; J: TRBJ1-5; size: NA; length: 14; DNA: TGTGCCAGCTCCTCGGGTCAGACTGCCCAGCCCCAGCATTTT; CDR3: CASSSGQTAQPQHF
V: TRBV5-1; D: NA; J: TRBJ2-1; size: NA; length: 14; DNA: TGCGCCAGCAATACCGGGACACTTTACAATGAGCAGTTCTTC; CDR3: CASNTGTLYNEQFF
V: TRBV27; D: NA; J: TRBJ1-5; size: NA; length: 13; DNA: TGTGCCAGCAGTTTAGATCCTCTACAGCCCCAGCATTTT; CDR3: CASSLDPLQPQHF
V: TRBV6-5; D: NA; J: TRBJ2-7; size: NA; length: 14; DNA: TGTGCCAGCAGTACCCCTGGGGCCTCCTACGAGCAGTACTTC; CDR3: CASSTPGASYEQYF
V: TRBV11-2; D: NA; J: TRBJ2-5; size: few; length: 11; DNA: TGTGCCAGCAGCTTCCAAGAGACCCAGTACTTC; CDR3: CASSFQETQYF
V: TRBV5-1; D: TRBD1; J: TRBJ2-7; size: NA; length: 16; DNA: TGCGCCAGCAGCGACCGGGACAGGGGGCCCGCCTACGAGCAGTACTTC; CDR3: CASSDRDRGPAYEQYF
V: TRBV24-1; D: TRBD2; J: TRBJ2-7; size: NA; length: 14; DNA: TGTGCCACCAGTGAAGCGGGAGGAGGTTACGAGCAGTACTTC; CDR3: CATSEAGGGYEQYF
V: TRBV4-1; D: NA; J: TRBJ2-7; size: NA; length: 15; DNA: TGCGCCAGCAGCCATCTGCTGGCTGGAGTAAACGAGCAGTACTTC; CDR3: CASSHLLAGVNEQYF
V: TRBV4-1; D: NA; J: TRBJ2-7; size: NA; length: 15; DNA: TGCGCCAGCAGCCAAAACCCTTCGGGGTCGGAAGAGCAGTACTTC; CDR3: CASSQNPSGSEEQYF
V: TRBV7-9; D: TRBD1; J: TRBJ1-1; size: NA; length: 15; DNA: TGTGCCAGCAGTTCCAGACAGGGAGAGAACACTGAAGCTTTCTTT; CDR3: CASSSRQGENTEAFF
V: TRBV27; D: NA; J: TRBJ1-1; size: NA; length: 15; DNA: TGTGCCAGCAGTATGGTCAGGGTTACGAACACTGAAGCTTTCTTT; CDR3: CASSMVRVTNTEAFF